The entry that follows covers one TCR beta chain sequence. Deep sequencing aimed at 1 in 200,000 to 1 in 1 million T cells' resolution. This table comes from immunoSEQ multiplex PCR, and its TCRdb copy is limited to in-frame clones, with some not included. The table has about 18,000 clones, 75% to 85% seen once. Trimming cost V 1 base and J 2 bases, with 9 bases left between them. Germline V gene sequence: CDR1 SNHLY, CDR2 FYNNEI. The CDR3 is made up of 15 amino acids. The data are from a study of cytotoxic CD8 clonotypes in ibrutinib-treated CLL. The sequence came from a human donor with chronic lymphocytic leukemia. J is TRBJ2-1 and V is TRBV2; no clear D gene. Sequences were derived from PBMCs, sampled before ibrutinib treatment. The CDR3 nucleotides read TGTGCCAGCAGTGAAGATAGACTGCCCTACAATGAGCAGTTCTTC. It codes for CASSEDRLPYNEQFF.